Listed below are T cell receptor beta chains from one sample, sequenced in a study of yellow fever vaccine responses in identical twins. TCRdb redid the calling of the RT-PCR reads with MiXCR, one entry per CDR3 protein. The data show some 3,500 distinct CDR3 sequences, over 65% seen once. The sample here was T cells from blood (PBMCs), unsorted or a sorted subset (not recorded which), taken before or after yellow fever vaccination (not recorded which). All receptors come from a woman younger than 30 who received the yellow fever vaccine. Both conserved end residues are part of each CDR3. A D gene is named only where the DNA matches it firmly. The size field is filled for only some rows; it gives once, few, many or a size class.

TRBJ2-1 | once | TRBV20-1 | - | CSARERDAFYNEQFF | TGCAGTGCTAGAGAGCGGGACGCCTTCTACAATGAGCAGTTCTTC
TRBJ2-2 | - | TRBV11-2 | - | CASSLGVVTGELFF | TGTGCCAGCAGCTTAGGGGTGGTCACCGGGGAGCTGTTTTTT
TRBJ2-5 | - | TRBV15 | - | CATSRGQGKIETQYF | TGTGCCACCAGCAGAGGGCAGGGAAAAATCGAGACCCAGTACTTC
TRBJ1-1 | - | TRBV5-1 | - | CASSSEMNTEAFF | TGCGCCAGCAGCTCTGAGATGAACACTGAAGCTTTCTTT
TRBJ2-7 | - | TRBV20-1 | TRBD1 | CSARDGQGAYEQYF | TGCAGTGCTAGAGATGGACAGGGGGCCTACGAGCAGTACTTC
TRBJ2-2 | - | TRBV7-6 | - | CASSLLGNTGELFF | TGTGCCAGCAGCTTATTGGGGAACACCGGGGAGCTGTTTTTT
TRBJ2-1 | once | TRBV5-1 | - | CASSLMDYNEQFF | TGCGCCAGCAGCTTGATGGATTACAATGAGCAGTTCTTC
TRBJ2-2 | - | TRBV11-3 | - | CASSPPAGELFF | TGTGCCAGCAGCCCACCGGCCGGGGAGCTGTTTTTT
TRBJ2-5 | - | TRBV18 | - | CASSPYSNQETQYF | TGTGCCAGCTCACCCTATAGCAACCAAGAGACCCAGTACTTC
TRBJ2-7 | - | TRBV11-1 | TRBD1 | CASSSTQGDEQYF | TGTGCCAGCAGCTCTACTCAGGGGGACGAGCAGTACTTC
TRBJ2-2 | - | TRBV19 | TRBD1 | CASSTERGQGATGELFF | TGTGCCAGTAGTACCGAAAGAGGACAGGGGGCCACCGGGGAGCTGTTTTTT
TRBJ2-3 | - | TRBV2 | TRBD2 | CASSGLAGGPDTQYF | TGTGCCAGCAGTGGACTAGCGGGGGGGCCAGATACGCAGTATTTT
TRBJ2-7 | - | TRBV10-1 | - | CASSDPDHYEQYF | TGCGCCAGCAGTGACCCAGACCACTACGAGCAGTACTTC
TRBJ2-1 | once | TRBV20-1 | TRBD2 | CSAGGTRGYNEQFF | TGCAGTGCTGGGGGGACTAGGGGGTACAATGAGCAGTTCTTC
TRBJ2-2 | - | TRBV25-1 | - | CASSEVTGELFF | TGTGCCAGCAGTGAGGTTACCGGGGAGCTGTTTTTT
TRBJ2-7 | - | TRBV11-3 | - | CASATGRSEQYF | TGTGCCAGCGCAACAGGTCGGTCCGAGCAGTACTTC
TRBJ2-1 | - | TRBV28 | - | CASSLRYNEQFF | TGTGCCAGCAGTTTACGGTACAATGAGCAGTTCTTC
TRBJ1-5 | - | TRBV20-1 | - | CSASESNQPQHF | TGCAGTGCTAGCGAAAGCAATCAGCCCCAGCATTTT
TRBJ2-1 | - | TRBV29-1 | TRBD2 | CSVGPGLAGVNEQFF | TGCAGCGTGGGACCGGGACTAGCGGGTGTAAATGAGCAGTTCTTC
TRBJ2-1 | - | TRBV11-1 | TRBD2 | CASSRTSGSRNEQFF | TGTGCCAGCAGCCGGACTAGCGGGAGTAGGAATGAGCAGTTCTTC
TRBJ1-1 | - | TRBV29-1 | - | CSVEDTEAFF | TGCAGCGTTGAAGACACTGAAGCTTTCTTT
TRBJ2-7 | - | TRBV4-2 | - | CASSLSAQGTSYEQYF | TGTGCCAGCAGCCTCTCGGCCCAGGGGACCTCCTACGAGCAGTACTTC
TRBJ2-6 | - | TRBV21-1 | - | CASSNLTLASYSGANVLTF | TGTGCCAGCAGCAATCTAACTCTAGCCTCGTACTCTGGGGCCAACGTCCTGACTTTC
TRBJ2-7 | - | TRBV10-3 | - | CAIGAGYEQYF | TGTGCCATCGGGGCTGGCTACGAGCAGTACTTC
TRBJ2-2 | - | TRBV5-5 | - | CASSLDRELFF | TGTGCCAGCAGCTTGGACCGGGAGCTGTTTTTT
TRBJ2-7 | - | TRBV7-6 | - | CASSRDRSYEQYF | TGTGCCAGCAGCAGGGACCGGTCCTACGAGCAGTACTTC
TRBJ2-7 | - | TRBV4-2 | - | CASSQDEQYF | TGTGCCAGCAGCCAAGATGAGCAGTACTTC
TRBJ2-1 | - | TRBV4-3 | TRBD2 | CASSQVPSGDYNEQFF | TGCGCCAGCAGCCAAGTCCCCAGCGGGGATTACAATGAGCAGTTCTTC
TRBJ2-3 | - | TRBV6-2/TRBV6-3 | - | CASSPIKVTDTQYF | TGTGCCAGCAGCCCAATCAAGGTCACAGATACGCAGTATTTT
TRBJ1-1 | few | TRBV10-3 | TRBD1 | CAARTGDSTEAFF | TGTGCCGCCCGCACAGGGGACTCCACTGAAGCTTTCTTT
TRBJ2-3 | - | TRBV4-2 | - | CASSLYSGTDTQYF | TGTGCCAGCAGCCTATATTCCGGCACAGATACGCAGTATTTT
TRBJ2-7 | - | TRBV6-6 | TRBD1 | CASTPGQGSYEQYF | TGTGCCAGCACCCCGGGACAGGGATCCTACGAGCAGTACTTC
TRBJ2-3 | - | TRBV4-3 | - | CASSQDRQGFVSDTQYF | TGCGCCAGCAGCCAAGATCGGCAGGGGTTTGTGTCAGATACGCAGTATTTT
TRBJ1-5 | few | TRBV23-1 | - | CASSLWGNSNQPQHF | TGCGCCAGCAGTCTGTGGGGTAATAGCAATCAGCCCCAGCATTTT
TRBJ2-3 | once | TRBV11-2 | - | CASSLVSVRTDTQYF | TGTGCCAGCAGCTTAGTGTCGGTCCGCACAGATACGCAGTATTTT
TRBJ2-1 | - | TRBV29-1 | TRBD1 | CSVEWTGGGEQFF | TGCAGCGTTGAATGGACAGGGGGTGGAGAGCAGTTCTTC
TRBJ2-1 | - | TRBV18 | TRBD1 | CASSPLGTANNEQFF | TGTGCCAGCTCACCACTCGGGACAGCAAACAATGAGCAGTTCTTC
TRBJ2-1 | - | TRBV7-9 | - | CASSSSEQFF | TGTGCCAGCAGCTCCTCCGAGCAGTTCTTC